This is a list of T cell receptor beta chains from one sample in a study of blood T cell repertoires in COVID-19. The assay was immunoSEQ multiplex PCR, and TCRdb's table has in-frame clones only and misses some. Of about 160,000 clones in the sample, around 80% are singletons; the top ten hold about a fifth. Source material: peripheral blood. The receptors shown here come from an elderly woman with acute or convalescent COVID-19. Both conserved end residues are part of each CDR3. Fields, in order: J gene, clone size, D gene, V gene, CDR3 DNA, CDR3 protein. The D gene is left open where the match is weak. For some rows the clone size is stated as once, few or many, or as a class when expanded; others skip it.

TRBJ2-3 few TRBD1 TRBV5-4 TGTGCCACAGGACAGGGAAAGACACCCGGAGATACGCAGTATTTT CATGQGKTPGDTQYF
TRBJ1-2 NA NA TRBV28 TGTGCCAGCCATAAGGGACAAAACTATGGCTACACCTTC CASHKGQNYGYTF
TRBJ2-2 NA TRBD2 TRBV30 TGTGCCTGGAAGATTAGCGGGGCAAACACCGGGGAGCTGTTTTTT CAWKISGANTGELFF
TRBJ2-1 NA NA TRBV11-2 TGTGCCAGCAGCTTACCCGGGGTCACTGAGCAGTTCTTC CASSLPGVTEQFF
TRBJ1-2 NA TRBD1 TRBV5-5 TGTGCCAGCAGCCCCCGGGACAGGGCGGTGTTC CASSPRDRAVF
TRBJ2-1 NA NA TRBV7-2 TGTGCCAGCAGCCCAGTAGGGAGTTCCAATGAGCAGTTCTTC CASSPVGSSNEQFF
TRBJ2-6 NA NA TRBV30 TGTGCCTGGAGCGGGTTCTCTGGGGCCAACGTCCTGACTTTC CAWSGFSGANVLTF
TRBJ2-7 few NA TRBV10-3 TGTGCCATCAGTGAGTCTGGACAGGAGGGGGCCTACGAGCAGTACTTC CAISESGQEGAYEQYF
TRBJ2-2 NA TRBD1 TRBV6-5 TGTGCCAGCAGTCCCCGACAGGGGAACACCGGGGAGCTGTTTTTT CASSPRQGNTGELFF
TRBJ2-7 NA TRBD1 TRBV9 TGTGCCAGCAGCACTCACCCCAGCCCGGACAGGTACGAGCAGTACTTC CASSTHPSPDRYEQYF
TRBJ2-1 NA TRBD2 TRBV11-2 TGTGCCAGCAGCTTCACTAGCGGGACCTACAATGAGCAGTTCTTC CASSFTSGTYNEQFF
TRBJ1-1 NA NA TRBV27 TGTGCCAGCAGTTTTGCCGGGGGGCTTGGCACTGAAGCTTTCTTT CASSFAGGLGTEAFF
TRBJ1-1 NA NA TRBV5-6 TGTGCCAGCAGCTTGCAAGTATTTAAGGACATGAACACTGAAGCTTTCTTT CASSLQVFKDMNTEAFF
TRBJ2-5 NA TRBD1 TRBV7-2 TGTGCCAGCAGCTTTTACGCTGGGGACAGCCAAGAGACCCAGTACTTC CASSFYAGDSQETQYF
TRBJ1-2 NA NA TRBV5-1 TGCGCCAGCAGCCCCACCCGGGGAGAAGATGGCTACACCTTC CASSPTRGEDGYTF
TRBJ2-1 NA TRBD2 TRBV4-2 TGTGCCAGCAGCCAAGGCGGGAGCGACGACAATGAGCAGTTCTTC CASSQGGSDDNEQFF
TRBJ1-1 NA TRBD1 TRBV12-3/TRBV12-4 TGTGCCAGCAGTTTCTGGCAGGGGGAGACAACTTTCTTT CASSFWQGETTFF
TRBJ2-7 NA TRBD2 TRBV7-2 TGTGCCAGCAGGTCCGGGACTAGCGGGATCTACGAGCAGTACTTC CASRSGTSGIYEQYF
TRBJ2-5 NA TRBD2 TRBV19 TGTGCCAGTAGTGTGGGACTAGCGGACCAAGAGACCCAGTACTTC CASSVGLADQETQYF
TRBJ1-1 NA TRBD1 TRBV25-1 TGTGCCAGCAGTGACTTGACAGGGCCGGACACTGAAGCTTTCTTT CASSDLTGPDTEAFF
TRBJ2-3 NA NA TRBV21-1 TGTGCCAGCACCCCAGGGGGCGGGAGGGCCGTTTTTACGACAGATACGCAGTATTTT CASTPGGGRAVFTTDTQYF
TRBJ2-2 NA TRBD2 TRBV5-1 TGCGCCAGCAGCTCCCTAGCGGGAGGGCCAGCCGGGGAGCTGTTTTTT CASSSLAGGPAGELFF
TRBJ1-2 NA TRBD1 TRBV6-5 TGTGCCAGCAGTCCTTACAGGGGGCCTTACTATGGCTACACCTTC CASSPYRGPYYGYTF
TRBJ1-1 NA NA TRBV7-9 TGTGCCAGCAGCTTAGCGGGACTCATGAACACTGAAGCTTTCTTT CASSLAGLMNTEAFF
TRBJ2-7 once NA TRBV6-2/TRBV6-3 TGTGCCAGCAGTTACTCAACGGCTAGCCCACTGGGGGAGCAGTACTTC CASSYSTASPLGEQYF
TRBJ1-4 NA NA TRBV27 TGTGCCAGCAGTTTATTCCCCCCGGCAGGATCAGAAGAAAAACTGTTTTTT CASSLFPPAGSEEKLFF
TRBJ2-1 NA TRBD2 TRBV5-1 TGCGCCAGCAGCTTGGGGACTAGCGGGAGGTTGAATGAGCAGTTCTTC CASSLGTSGRLNEQFF
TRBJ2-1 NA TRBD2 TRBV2 TGTGCCAGCAGGGGACTAGCGGGAGACTACAATGAGCAGTTCTTC CASRGLAGDYNEQFF
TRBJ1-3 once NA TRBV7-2 TGTGCCAGCAGCCCGAGGCGGTTTTCTGGAAACACCATATATTTT CASSPRRFSGNTIYF
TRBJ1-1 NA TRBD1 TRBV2 TGTGCCAGCAGTACCGACAGGGGGCGAGCTGAAGCTTTCTTT CASSTDRGRAEAFF